This TCR beta chain was captured in a study of human T cells and chemical hapten exposure. The time point denotes: pre-sensitization, week 0. Treatment given: therapeutic diphenylcyclopropenone sensitization with weekly scalp DPC. Alopecia patients deemed DPC-suitable, aged 18 to 70, excluding pregnancy. The trim removed 8 bases at V and 4 bases at J, leaving 6 bases unmatched. The CDR3 length is 12 residues. Germline loops: CDR1 SQVTM, CDR2 ANQGSEA. In TCRdb, the RACE reads were re-called with MiXCR into one record per CDR3 protein. The sample holds around 380,000 distinct CDR3 sequences; over 5% are singletons and the top ten take around 8.6%. This clonotype was detected only a few times.

This clonotype was sampled from a young woman with alopecia areata. Some clones in this sample may be carry-over from other donors' samples. The chain combines TRBV29-1 with TRBJ1-1, with TRBD1 matching 8 bases. The material sequenced was whole blood, taken in connection with sensitization to the hapten diphenylcyclopropenone (DPC). CDR3 residues: CSYAQGATEAFF. The CDR3 DNA reads as TGCAGCTATGCCCAGGGGGCCACTGAAGCTTTCTTT. Together with reference TRBV29-1 and TRBJ1-1, the CDR3 gives the full variable domain: SAVISQKPSRDICQRGTSLTIQCQVDSQVTMMFWYRQQPGQSLTLIATANQGSEATYESGFVIDKFPISRPNLTFSTLTVSNMSPEDSSIYLCSYAQGATEAFFGQGTRLTVV.